This TCR beta chain was identified in a study of blood T cell repertoires in COVID-19. Whole-study context: Sites in the United States, Italy and Spain provided acute and convalescent COVID-19 samples. In each case, the material was cDNA or gDNA derived from T cells, B-cell-depleted T cells, or PBMCs.

Germline V lookup: CDR1 LNHDA, CDR2 SQIVND (reference sequence). The CDR3 consists of 15 residues. V dropped 5 bases and J dropped 4 bases, with 14 bases sitting between them. Study processing details: Estimated nucleated cell counts came from reference gene primer amplification. This table comes from immunoSEQ multiplex PCR, and its TCRdb copy is limited to in-frame clones, with some not included. The V and J calls and clone size are taken from that table; D and trimming were inferred from the DNA. The profile covers 95,000 to 100,000 clones, with roughly 78% appearing a single time and about a sixth taken by the ten largest.

The rearrangement links TRBV19 to TRBJ2-2; tentative D call: TRBD1 (6 bases). Source material: peripheral blood. The TCR sequence derives from a woman aged 80 or older with active or convalescent COVID-19. The CDR3 nucleotides read TGTGCCAGTAGTCCACAGGGTACCGTCACCGGGGAGCTGTTTTTT. It yields the protein CASSPQGTVTGELFF.